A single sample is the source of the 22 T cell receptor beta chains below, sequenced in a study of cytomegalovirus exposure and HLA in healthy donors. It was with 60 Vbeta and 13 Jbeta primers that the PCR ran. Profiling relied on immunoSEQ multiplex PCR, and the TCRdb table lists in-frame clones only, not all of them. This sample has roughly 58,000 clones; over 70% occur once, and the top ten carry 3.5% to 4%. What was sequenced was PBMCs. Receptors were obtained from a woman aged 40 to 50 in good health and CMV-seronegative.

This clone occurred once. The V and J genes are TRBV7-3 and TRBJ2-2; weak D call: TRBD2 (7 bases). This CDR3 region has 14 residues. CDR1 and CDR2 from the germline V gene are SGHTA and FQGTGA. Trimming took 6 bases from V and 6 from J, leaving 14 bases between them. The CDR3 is CASRLAGGPGELFF. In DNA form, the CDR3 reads TGTGCCAGCAGACTTGCCGGGGGGCCCGGGGAGCTGTTTTTT.

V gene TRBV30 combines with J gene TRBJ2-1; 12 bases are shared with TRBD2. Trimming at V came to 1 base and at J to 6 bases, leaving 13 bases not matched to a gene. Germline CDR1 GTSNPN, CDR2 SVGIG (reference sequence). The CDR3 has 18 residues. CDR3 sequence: CAWSATSGSSLNANEQFF. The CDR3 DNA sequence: TGTGCCTGGAGTGCGACTAGCGGGAGTTCCCTGAATGCCAATGAGCAGTTCTTC.

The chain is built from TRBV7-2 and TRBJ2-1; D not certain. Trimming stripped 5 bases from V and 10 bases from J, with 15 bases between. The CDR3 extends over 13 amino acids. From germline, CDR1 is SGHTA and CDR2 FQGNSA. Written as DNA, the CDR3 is TGTGCCAGCAGCCTAGAAAACTCTAGGGAGCAGTTCTTC. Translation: CASSLENSREQFF.

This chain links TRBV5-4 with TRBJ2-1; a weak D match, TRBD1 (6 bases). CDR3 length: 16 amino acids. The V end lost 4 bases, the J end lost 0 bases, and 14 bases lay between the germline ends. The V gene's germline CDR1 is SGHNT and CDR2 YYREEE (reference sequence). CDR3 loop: CASSLEETGSYNEQFF. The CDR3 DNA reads TGTGCCAGCAGCCTGGAGGAGACAGGCTCCTACAATGAGCAGTTCTTC.

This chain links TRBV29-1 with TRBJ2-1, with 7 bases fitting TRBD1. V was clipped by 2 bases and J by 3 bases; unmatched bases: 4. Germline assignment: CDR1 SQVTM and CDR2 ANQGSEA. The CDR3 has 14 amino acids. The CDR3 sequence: CSVEHRGHYNEQFF. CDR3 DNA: TGCAGCGTTGAACACAGGGGCCACTACAATGAGCAGTTCTTC.

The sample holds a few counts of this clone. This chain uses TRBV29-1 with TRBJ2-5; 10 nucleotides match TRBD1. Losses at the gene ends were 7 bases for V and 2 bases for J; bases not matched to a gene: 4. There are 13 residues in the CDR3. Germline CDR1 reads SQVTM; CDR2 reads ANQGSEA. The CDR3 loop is CSAWGQGQETQYF. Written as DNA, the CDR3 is TGCAGCGCTTGGGGACAGGGGCAAGAGACCCAGTACTTC.

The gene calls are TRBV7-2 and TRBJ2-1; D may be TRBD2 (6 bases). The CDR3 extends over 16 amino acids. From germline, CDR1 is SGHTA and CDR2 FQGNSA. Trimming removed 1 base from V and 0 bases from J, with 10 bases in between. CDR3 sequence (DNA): TGTGCCAGCAGCTTAGGCCCAGCGGGCTCCTACAATGAGCAGTTCTTC. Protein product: CASSLGPAGSYNEQFF.

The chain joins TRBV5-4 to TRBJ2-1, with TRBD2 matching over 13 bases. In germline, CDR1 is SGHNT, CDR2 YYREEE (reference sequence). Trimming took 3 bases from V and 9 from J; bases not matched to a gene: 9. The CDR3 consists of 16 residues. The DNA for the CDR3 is TGTGCCAGCAGCTCTGGACTAGCGGGAGTTAACGGTGAGCAGTTCTTC. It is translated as CASSSGLAGVNGEQFF.

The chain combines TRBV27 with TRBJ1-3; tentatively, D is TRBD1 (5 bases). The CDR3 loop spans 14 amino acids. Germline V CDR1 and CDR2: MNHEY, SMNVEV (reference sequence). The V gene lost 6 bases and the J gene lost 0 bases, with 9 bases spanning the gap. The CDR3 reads CASSPRGSGNTIYF. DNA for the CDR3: TGTGCCAGCAGCCCAAGGGGCTCTGGAAACACCATATATTTT.

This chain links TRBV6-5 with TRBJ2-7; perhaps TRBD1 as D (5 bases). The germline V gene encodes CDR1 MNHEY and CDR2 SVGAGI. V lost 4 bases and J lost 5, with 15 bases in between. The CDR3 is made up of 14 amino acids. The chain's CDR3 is CASSSRQPPNEQYF. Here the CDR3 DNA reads TGTGCCAGCAGTTCTCGACAGCCGCCCAACGAGCAGTACTTC.

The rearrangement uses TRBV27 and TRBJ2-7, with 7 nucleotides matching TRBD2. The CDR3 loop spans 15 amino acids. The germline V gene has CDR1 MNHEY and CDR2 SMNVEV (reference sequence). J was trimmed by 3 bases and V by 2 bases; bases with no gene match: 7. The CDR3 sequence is CASSLMASGNYEQYF. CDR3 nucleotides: TGTGCCAGCAGTTTAATGGCTAGCGGCAACTACGAGCAGTACTTC.

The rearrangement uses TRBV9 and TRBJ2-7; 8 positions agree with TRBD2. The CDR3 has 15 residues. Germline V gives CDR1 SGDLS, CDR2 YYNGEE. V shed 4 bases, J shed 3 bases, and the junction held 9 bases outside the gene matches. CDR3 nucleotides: TGTGCCAGCAGCATCGACAGCGGGAGCGGCTACGAGCAGTACTTC. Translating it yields CASSIDSGSGYEQYF.

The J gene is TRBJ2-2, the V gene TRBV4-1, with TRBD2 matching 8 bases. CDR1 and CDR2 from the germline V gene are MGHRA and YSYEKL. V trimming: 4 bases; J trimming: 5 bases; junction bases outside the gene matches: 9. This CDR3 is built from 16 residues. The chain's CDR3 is CASSLGTRSYTGELFF. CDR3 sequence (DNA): TGCGCCAGCAGCCTTGGGACTAGATCGTATACCGGGGAGCTGTTTTTT.

Here the CDR3 DNA reads TGTGCCATCAGTGAGTGGGGCGGCAGCACAGATACGCAGTATTTT. It encodes CAISEWGGSTDTQYF. This chain links TRBV10-3 with TRBJ2-3, with a weak D call TRBD1 (5 bases). V gave up 1 base and J gave up 0 bases, with 8 bases separating them. The CDR3 contains 15 residues. Per the germline V gene, CDR1 is ENHRY and CDR2 is SYGVKD.

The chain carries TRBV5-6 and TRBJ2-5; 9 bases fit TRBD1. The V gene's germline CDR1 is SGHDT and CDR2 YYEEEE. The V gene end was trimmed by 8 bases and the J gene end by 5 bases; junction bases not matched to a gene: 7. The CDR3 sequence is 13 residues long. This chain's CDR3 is CASRRTGEETQYF. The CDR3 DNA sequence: TGTGCCAGTAGACGGACAGGGGAGGAGACCCAGTACTTC.

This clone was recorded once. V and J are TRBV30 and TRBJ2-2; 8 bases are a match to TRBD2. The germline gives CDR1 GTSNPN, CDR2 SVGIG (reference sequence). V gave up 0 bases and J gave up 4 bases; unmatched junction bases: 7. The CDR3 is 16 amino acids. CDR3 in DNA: TGTGCCTGGAGTGTGGGTCCAGCGGGAGTCACCGGGGAGCTGTTTTTT. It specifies CAWSVGPAGVTGELFF.

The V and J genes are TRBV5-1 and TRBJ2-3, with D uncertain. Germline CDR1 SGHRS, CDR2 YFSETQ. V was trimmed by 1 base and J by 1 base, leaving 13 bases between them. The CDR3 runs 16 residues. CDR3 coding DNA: TGCGCCAGCAGCTTGTTTCCGGGTTCTGGCACAGATACGCAGTATTTT. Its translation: CASSLFPGSGTDTQYF.

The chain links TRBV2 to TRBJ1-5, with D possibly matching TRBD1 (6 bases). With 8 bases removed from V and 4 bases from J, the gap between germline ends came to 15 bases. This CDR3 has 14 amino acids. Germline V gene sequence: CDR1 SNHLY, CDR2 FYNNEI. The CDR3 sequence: CASAAGGRNQPQHF. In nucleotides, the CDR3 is TGTGCCAGCGCCGCGGGGGGCCGAAATCAGCCCCAGCATTTT.

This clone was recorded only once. CDR3 sequence reads: CASSEMRQDSYEQYF. CDR3 DNA sequence: TGTGCCAGCAGTGAAATGAGACAGGACTCCTACGAGCAGTACTTC. V usage is TRBV6-1 and J usage is TRBJ2-7; TRBD1 is a possible D gene (6 bases). The V gene lost 2 bases and the J gene lost 0 bases, with 11 bases spanning the gap. CDR1 is MNHNS, CDR2 SASEGT, per germline. The CDR3 runs to 15 residues.

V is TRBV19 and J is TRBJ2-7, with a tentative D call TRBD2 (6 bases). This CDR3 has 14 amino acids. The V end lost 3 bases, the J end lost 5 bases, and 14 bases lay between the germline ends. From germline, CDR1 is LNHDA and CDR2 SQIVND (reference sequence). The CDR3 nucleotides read TGTGCCAGTAGTATTCTGGAGGGTCGGGACGAGCAGTACTTC. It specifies CASSILEGRDEQYF.

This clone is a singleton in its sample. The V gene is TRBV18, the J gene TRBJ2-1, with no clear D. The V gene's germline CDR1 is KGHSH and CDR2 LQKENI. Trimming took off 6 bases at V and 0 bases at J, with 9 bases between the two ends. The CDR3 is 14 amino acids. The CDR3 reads CASSYFSSYNEQFF. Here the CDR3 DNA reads TGTGCCAGCTCGTATTTCAGCTCCTACAATGAGCAGTTCTTC.

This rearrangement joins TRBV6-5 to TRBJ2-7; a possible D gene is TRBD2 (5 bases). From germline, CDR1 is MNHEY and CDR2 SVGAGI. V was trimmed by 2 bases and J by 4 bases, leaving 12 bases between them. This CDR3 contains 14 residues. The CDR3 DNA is TGTGCCAGCAGTTACACCGGAGGCCAATACGAGCAGTACTTC. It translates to CASSYTGGQYEQYF.